The subject of this entry is one T cell receptor beta chain. The specificity of this receptor is unknown. Nothing much larger sits one base from this clone, and base qualities are not available. No immune events such as infections were documented for the healthy donors during the collection period. To calibrate time-dependent variance in a beta-binomial model of T-cell clone differential abundance, blood repertoires from healthy donors were used as a training cohort. The training cohort comprised about ten healthy donors, 3 female and 7 male. The donors were between roughly 29 and 65 years old, with an average age of 43 years. Whole blood, obtained from a commercial supplier, was collected from each healthy donor at three time points spaced around two weeks apart. For immunosequencing, genomic DNA was extracted from unsorted whole blood. These data belong to a study of identifying expanded T cells in peripheral blood (dated by TCRdb to between 2017 and 2020). In terms of the full investigation: Technical replicates were generated by sequencing separate aliquots of the same genomic DNA pool, and four replicates were compared pairwise. The investigation overall reported the following: For all healthy donors, the variance in clone template counts between two-week samples rose significantly as total template count increased. Across all healthy-donor time intervals, the beta-binomial model significantly lowered both the number of clones called differentially abundant and the false-positive rate. The authors expected that biological variance in healthy repertoires might rise further over much longer intervals, such as months to years. The binomial model flagged around 1.2 differentially abundant clones between technical replicates, compared with about 16 over about 2 weeks and 19 over four weeks.

V is clipped by 0 bases and J by 2 bases, and the sequence between their germline boundaries is 17 bases long. CDR1 and CDR2 (KGHSH, LQKENI) derive from the germline V gene. Spanning cysteine to phenylalanine, the CDR3 consists of 17 amino acids. This entry keeps only the CDR3 DNA: 51 bases, framed from base 1. TCRbeta CDR3 regions were profiled with the immunoSEQ Assay using bias-controlled multiplex PCR amplification of genomic DNA. Per the original workflow: To quantify the absolute abundance of each unique TCRbeta CDR3 region, the sequences were collapsed and filtered. Two models were used to test differential abundance: a binomial model (Fisher-equivalent) and a beta-binomial model that adds time-dependent variance fitted from healthy donors. Clones with fewer than 5 combined templates were removed, and a clone was called differentially abundant if the clone's Benjamini-Hochberg FDR was below 0.01. The form v = (b*log(k)+a)^2 was used to model beta-binomial variance as a function of total template count across the two samples. Drawn from immuneACCESS, this table holds only the in-frame rearrangements with V and J called that TCRdb kept. Clones are partly lost; checked studies trace under half to an unresolved V gene and leave the rest unexplained. That table gives V, J and clone size, and the DNA gave D and trimming. The sample contains around 82,000 clones, 84% of them found a single time. Together, the top ten hold roughly a fifth of the sample.

This receptor was obtained from a person between 18 and 70 years old in good health. The chain links TRBV18 with TRBJ2-7; the D gene remains uncertain. The material sequenced was blood. The DNA reads TGTGCCAGCTCACCACCGAGGACGCTTCAGAGCCCCTACGAGCAGTACTTC. Translated, this is CASSPPRTLQSPYEQYF.